The clone carrying this TCR beta chain was seen at least ten times. The target antigen is unknown. A junction boundary mismatches the germline segment, possibly from a read error. Staff drew 9 to 10 milliliters of peripheral blood from each donor. A second PCR of about 6 to 12 cycles used a sample-barcoded 5' primer and a J-beta primer mix. A single record per CDR3 protein comes from TCRdb applying MiXCR to the 5' RACE reads. The table records approximately 900,000 distinct CDR3 sequences, 25% to 35% of them present only once. This sample is drawn from a study of blood T cells in healthy people across ages. Broader study findings: Lack of knowledge of donor CMV status possibly confounded expanded clonotype changes.

Germline V CDR1 and CDR2: MNHNY, SVGAGI (reference sequence). This CDR3 has 12 amino acids. The sample was also reused in another study, on T cells of mothers and their children. That paper states: Sequencing got over 8.5 million TCR beta CDR3 reads from each mother and about 2.9 million from each child.

Sequencing was carried out using blood. The clonotype was recovered from a woman aged 40-49 years in good health. This chain uses TRBV6-6 with TRBJ1-1; no firm D call. The CDR3 here is CASSYSNTEAFF. In DNA form, the CDR3 reads TGCGCCAGCAGCTATTCGAACACTGAAGCTTTCTTT.